This section outlines one T cell receptor beta chain sequence together with its context. These data belong to a study of T cells in Graves' hyperthyroidism and ophthalmopathy. The length of the CDR3 is 15 residues. Germline V gene lookup returns CDR1 SGHAT and CDR2 FQNNGV. Diagnostic assessment was based on clinical symptoms, serum thyroxine and TRAb, thyroid ultrasound and orbital computed tomography. RNA transcripts yielded amplified TCR beta CDR3 regions. First-round RT-PCR targeting the TCR CDR3 was performed with the HTBI primer set. TCRdb redid the calling of the multiplex PCR reads with MiXCR, one entry per CDR3 protein. Altogether 700,000 to 950,000 distinct CDR3 sequences are present, approximately 36% being singletons, with the ten largest covering around 30%.

The clonotype was recovered from a woman between 35 and 50 years old with Graves' hyperthyroidism. Specimen: blood. The rearrangement joins TRBV11-2 to TRBJ1-5; 11 nucleotides align to TRBD2. With the DNA end fitting TRBJ2-3 better, the J assignment may be wrong. The CDR3 nucleotides are TGTGCCAGCAGCCACGGACTAGCGGGCCCAGATACGCAGTATTTT. It specifies CASSHGLAGPDTQYF.